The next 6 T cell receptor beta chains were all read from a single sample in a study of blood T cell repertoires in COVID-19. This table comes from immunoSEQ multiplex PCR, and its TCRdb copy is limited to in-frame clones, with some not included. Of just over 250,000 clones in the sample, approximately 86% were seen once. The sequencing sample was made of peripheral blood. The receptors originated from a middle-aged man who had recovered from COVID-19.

The CDR3 here is CASGGFNNEQFF. CDR3 in DNA: TGCGCCAGCGGGGGGTTCAACAATGAGCAGTTCTTC. The chain recombines TRBV10-2 with TRBJ2-1; weak D call: TRBD2 (6 bases). V dropped 8 bases and J dropped 5 bases, with 10 bases sitting between them. CDR3 size: 12 residues. Per the germline V gene, CDR1 is WSHSY and CDR2 is SAAADI.

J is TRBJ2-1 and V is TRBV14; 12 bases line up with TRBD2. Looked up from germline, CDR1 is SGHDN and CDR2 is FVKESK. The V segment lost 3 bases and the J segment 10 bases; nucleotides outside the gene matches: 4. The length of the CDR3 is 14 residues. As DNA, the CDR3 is TGTGCCAGCAGCCAGCTAGCGGGGGGGGAGGAGCAGTTCTTC. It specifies CASSQLAGGEEQFF.

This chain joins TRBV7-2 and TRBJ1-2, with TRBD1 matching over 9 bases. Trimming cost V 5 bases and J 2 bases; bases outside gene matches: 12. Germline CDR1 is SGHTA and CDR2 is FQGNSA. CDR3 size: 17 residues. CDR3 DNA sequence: TGTGCCAGCAGCCCCGGGGGGACAGGGCCTCGAAACTATGGCTACACCTTC. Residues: CASSPGGTGPRNYGYTF.

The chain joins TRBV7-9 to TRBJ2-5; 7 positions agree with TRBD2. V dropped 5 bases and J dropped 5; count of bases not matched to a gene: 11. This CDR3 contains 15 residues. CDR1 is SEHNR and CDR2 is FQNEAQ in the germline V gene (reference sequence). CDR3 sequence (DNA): TGTGCCAGCAGCCCTCGCTGGGGGGGGATTGAGACCCAGTACTTC. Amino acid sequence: CASSPRWGGIETQYF.

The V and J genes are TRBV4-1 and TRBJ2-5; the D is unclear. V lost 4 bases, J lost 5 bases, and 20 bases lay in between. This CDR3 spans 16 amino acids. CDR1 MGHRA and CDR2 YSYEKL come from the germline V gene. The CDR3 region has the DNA TGCGCCAGCAGCCCCCTTGTCGCGGCTAATGAGGAGACCCAGTACTTC. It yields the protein CASSPLVAANEETQYF.

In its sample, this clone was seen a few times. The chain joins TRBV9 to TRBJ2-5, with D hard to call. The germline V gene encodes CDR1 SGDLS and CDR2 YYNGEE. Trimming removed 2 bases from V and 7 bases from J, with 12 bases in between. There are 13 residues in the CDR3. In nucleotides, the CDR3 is TGTGCCAGCAGCGTCGACCCTCCAGGGACCCAGTACTTC. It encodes CASSVDPPGTQYF.